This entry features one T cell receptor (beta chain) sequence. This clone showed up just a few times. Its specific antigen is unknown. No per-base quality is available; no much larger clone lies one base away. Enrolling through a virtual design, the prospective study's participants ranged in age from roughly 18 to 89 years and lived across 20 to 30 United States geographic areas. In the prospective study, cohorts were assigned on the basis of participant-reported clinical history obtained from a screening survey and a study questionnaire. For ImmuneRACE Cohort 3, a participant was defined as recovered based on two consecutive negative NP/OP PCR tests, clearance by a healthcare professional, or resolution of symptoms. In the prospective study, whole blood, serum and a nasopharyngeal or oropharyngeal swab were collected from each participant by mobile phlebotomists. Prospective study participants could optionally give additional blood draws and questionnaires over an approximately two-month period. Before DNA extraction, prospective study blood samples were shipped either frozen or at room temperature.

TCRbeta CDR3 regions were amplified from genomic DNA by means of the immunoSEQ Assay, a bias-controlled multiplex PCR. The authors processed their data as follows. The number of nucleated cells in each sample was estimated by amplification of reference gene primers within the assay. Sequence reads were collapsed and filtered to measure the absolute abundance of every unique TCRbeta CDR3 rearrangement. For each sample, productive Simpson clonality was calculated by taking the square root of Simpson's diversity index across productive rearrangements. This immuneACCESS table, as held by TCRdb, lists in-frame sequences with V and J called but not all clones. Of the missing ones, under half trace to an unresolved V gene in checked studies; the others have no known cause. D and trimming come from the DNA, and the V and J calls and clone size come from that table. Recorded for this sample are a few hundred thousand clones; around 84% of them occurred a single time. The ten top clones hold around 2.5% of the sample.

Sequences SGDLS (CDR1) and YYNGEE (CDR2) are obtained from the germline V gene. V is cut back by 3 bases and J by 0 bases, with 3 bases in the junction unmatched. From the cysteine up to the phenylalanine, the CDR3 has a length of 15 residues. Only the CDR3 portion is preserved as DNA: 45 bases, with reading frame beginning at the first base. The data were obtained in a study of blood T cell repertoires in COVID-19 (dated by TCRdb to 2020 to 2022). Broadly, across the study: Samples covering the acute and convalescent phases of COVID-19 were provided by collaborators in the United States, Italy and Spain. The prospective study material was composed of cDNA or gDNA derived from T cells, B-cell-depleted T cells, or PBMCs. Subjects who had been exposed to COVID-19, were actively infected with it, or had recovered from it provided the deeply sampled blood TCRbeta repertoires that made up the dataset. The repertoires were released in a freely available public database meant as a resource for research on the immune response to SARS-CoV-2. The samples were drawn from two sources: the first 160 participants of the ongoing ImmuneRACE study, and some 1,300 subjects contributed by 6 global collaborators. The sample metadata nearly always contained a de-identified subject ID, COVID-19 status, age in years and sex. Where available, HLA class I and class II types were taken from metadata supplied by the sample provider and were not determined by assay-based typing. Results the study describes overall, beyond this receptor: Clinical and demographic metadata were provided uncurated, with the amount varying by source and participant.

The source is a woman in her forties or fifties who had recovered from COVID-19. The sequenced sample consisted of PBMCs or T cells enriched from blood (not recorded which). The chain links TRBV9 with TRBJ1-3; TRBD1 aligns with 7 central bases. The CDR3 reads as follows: CASSARTGSGNTIYF. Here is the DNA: TGTGCCAGCAGCGCCCGGACAGGCTCTGGAAACACCATATATTTT.